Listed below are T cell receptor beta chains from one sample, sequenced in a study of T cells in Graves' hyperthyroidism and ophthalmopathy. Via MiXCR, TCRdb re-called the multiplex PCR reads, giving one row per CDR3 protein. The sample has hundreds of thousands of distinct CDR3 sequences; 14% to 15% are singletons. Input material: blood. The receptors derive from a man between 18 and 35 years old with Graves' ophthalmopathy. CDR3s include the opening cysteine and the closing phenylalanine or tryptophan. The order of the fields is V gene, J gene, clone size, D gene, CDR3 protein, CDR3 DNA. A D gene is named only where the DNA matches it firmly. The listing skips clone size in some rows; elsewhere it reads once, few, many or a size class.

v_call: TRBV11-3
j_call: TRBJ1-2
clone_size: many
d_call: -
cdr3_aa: CASSSPLLAMRGYTF
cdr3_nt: TGTGCCAGCAGCTCCCCCTTACTCGCCATGAGGGGCTACACCTTC

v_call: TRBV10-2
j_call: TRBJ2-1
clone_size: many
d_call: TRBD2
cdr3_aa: CASSIAGGINEQFF
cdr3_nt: TGCGCCAGCAGTATAGCGGGGGGGATCAATGAGCAGTTCTTC

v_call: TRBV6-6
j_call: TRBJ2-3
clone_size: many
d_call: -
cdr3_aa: CASSYSSGLTDTQYF
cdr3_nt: TGTGCCAGCAGTTACTCGAGCGGGCTCACAGATACGCAGTATTTT

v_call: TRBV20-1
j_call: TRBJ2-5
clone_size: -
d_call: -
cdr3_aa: CSAREYSGAQGPQETQYF
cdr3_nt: TGCAGTGCTAGAGAGTATTCGGGGGCGCAAGGCCCCCAAGAGACCCAGTACTTC

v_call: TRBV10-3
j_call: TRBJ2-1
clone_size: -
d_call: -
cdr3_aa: CAITGGTSYNEQFF
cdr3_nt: TGTGCCATCACGGGCGGAACATCTTACAATGAGCAGTTCTTC

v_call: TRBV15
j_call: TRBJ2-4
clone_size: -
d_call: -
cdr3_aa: CATSRDRGGVTKNIQYF
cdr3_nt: TGTGCCACCAGCAGAGATCGGGGCGGCGTAACCAAAAACATTCAGTACTTC

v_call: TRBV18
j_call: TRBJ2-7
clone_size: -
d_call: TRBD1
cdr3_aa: CASSSGQGVSYEQYF
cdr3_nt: TGTGCCAGCTCATCCGGACAGGGGGTCTCCTACGAGCAGTACTTC

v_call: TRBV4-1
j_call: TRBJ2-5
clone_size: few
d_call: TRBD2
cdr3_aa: CASSQDMWAGGQETQYF
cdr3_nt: TGCGCCAGCAGCCAAGATATGTGGGCGGGGGGTCAAGAGACCCAGTACTTC

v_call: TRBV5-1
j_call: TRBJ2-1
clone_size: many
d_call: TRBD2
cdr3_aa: CASSLRAGYNEQFF
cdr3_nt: TGCGCCAGCAGCTTGAGAGCGGGATACAATGAGCAGTTCTTC

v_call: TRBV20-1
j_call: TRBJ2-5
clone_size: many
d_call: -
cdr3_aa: CSARDGGGAETQYF
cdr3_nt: TGCAGTGCTAGAGATGGGGGGGGGGCGGAGACCCAGTACTTC

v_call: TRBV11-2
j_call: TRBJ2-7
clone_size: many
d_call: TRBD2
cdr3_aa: CASSLGAGEYEQYF
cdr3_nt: TGTGCCAGCAGCTTAGGGGCGGGAGAGTACGAGCAGTACTTC

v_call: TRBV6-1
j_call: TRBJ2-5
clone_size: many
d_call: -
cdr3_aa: CASSTARTQYF
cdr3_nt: TGTGCCAGCAGCACTGCCAGGACCCAGTACTTC

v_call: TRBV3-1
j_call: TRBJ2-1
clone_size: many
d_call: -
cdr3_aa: CASSQSQGTYNEQFF
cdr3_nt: TGTGCCAGCAGCCAGAGCCAGGGAACCTACAATGAGCAGTTCTTC

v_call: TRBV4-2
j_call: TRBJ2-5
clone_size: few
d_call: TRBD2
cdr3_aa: CASNLGGLAGEETQYF
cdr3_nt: TGTGCCAGCAACCTCGGAGGGCTAGCGGGAGAAGAGACCCAGTACTTC

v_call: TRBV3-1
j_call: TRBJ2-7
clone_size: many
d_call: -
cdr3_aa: CASSSTSLLREQYF
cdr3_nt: TGTGCCAGCAGCTCCACTAGCCTTCTACGGGAGCAGTACTTC

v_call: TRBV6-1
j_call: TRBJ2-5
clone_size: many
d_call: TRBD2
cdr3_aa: CASTPGLAGETQYF
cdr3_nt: TGTGCCAGCACTCCGGGACTAGCGGGAGAGACCCAGTACTTC

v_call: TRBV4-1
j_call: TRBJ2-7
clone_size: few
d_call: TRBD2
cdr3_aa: CASSQAGLAVGEQYF
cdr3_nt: TGCGCCAGCAGCCAAGCGGGACTAGCGGTAGGGGAGCAGTACTTC

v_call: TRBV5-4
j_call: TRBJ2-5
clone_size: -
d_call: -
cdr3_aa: CASSLANRDQETQYF
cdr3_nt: TGTGCCAGCAGCTTGGCCAACCGGGACCAAGAGACCCAGTACTTC

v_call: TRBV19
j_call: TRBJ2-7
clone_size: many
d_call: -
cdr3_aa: CASSIRGMESYEQYF
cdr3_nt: TGTGCCAGTAGTATTCGCGGCATGGAGTCCTACGAGCAGTACTTC

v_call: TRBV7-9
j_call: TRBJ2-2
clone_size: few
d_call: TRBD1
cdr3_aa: CASSAQGAGGELFF
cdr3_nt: TGTGCCAGCAGCGCCCAGGGGGCAGGCGGGGAGCTGTTTTTT

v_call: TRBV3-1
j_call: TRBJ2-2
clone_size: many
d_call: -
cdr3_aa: CASTPWGTGELFF
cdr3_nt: TGTGCCAGCACCCCCTGGGGGACCGGGGAGCTGTTTTTT

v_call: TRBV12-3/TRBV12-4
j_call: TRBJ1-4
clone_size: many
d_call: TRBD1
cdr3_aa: CASSSAGTGTEKLFF
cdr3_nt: TGTGCCAGCAGTTCGGCCGGGACAGGGACCGAAAAACTGTTTTTT

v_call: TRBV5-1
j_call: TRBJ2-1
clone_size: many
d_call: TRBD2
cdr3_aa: CASSLAGGSSYNEQFF
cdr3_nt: TGCGCCAGCAGCTTGGCGGGCGGGAGCTCCTACAATGAGCAGTTCTTC

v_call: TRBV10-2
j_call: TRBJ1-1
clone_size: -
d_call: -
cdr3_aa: CASSEGNVEAFF
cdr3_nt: TGCGCCAGCAGTGAAGGGAACGTTGAAGCTTTCTTT

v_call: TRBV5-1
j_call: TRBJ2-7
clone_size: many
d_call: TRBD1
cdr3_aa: CASSLGAAAGGSYEQYF
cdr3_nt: TGCGCCAGCAGCTTGGGGGCAGCGGCAGGGGGCTCCTACGAGCAGTACTTC

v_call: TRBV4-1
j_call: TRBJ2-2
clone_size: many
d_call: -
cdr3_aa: CASSQDTGSNTGELFF
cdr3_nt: TGCGCCAGCAGCCAAGATACAGGCTCGAACACCGGGGAGCTGTTTTTT

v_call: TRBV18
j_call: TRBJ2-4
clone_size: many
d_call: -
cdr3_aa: CASSYNSENIQYF
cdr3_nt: TGTGCCAGCTCATATAACTCGGAAAACATTCAGTACTTC

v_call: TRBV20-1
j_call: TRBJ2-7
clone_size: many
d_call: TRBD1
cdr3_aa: CSARDRTGAYEQYF
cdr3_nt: TGCAGTGCTAGAGATCGGACAGGGGCCTACGAGCAGTACTTC

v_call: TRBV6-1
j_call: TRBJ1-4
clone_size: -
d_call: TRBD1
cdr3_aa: CASSSAGQNNEKLFF
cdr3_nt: TGTGCCAGCAGTTCTGCGGGACAGAACAATGAAAAACTGTTTTTT

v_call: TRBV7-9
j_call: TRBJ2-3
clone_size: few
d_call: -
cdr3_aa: CASNPGWSSTDTQYF
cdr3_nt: TGTGCCAGCAACCCCGGGTGGTCGAGCACAGATACGCAGTATTTT

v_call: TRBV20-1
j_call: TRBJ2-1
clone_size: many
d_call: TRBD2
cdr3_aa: CSAGLAGARNEQFF
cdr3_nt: TGCAGTGCTGGACTAGCGGGGGCAAGGAATGAGCAGTTCTTC

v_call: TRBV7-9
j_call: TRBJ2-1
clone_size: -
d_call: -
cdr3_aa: CASSFPRGFARDEQFF
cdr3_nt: TGTGCCAGCAGCTTCCCGCGCGGGTTCGCCAGGGATGAGCAGTTCTTC

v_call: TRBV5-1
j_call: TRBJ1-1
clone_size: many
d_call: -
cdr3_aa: CASSPSAENTEAFF
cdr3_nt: TGCGCCAGCAGCCCGTCGGCCGAGAACACTGAAGCTTTCTTT

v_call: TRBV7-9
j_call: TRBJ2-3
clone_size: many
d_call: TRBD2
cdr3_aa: CASSPGASGGITDTQYF
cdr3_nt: TGTGCCAGCAGCCCCGGGGCTAGCGGGGGGATCACAGATACGCAGTATTTT